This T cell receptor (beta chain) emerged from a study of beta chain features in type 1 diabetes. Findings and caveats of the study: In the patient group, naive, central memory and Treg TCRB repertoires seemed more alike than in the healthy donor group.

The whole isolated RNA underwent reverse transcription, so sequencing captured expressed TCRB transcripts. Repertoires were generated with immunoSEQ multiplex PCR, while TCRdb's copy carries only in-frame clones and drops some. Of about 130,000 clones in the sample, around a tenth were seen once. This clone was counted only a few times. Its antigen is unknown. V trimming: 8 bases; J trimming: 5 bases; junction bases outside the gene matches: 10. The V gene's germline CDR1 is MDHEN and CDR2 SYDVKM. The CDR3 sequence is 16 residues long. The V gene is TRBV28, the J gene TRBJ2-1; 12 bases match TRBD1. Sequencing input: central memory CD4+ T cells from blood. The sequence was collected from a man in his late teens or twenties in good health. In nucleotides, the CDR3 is TGTGCCAGCCGGAGTACGGGACAGGGGGCCGACAATGAGCAGTTCTTC. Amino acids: CASRSTGQGADNEQFF.